The clone carrying this TCR beta chain was picked up one time. The length of the CDR3 is 17 residues. With 2 bases clipped from V and 0 bases from J, the junction kept 9 bases outside the gene matches. CDR1 and CDR2 from the germline V gene are SGHKS and YYEKEE (reference sequence). This entry belongs to a study of blood T cell repertoires in COVID-19. Study information: Samples representing acute and convalescent COVID-19 were sourced from the United States, Italy and Spain. PBMCs, B-cell-depleted T cells, or T cells were the source of the cDNA or gDNA that made up the material.

As handled by the study authors: Quantification of nucleated cells was approximated via reference gene primer amplification. TCRdb's table, derived via immunoSEQ multiplex PCR, lists solely in-frame clones and lacks some. The V and J calls and the clone size are those of that table, but D and trimming were determined from the DNA. The sample carries about 130,000 clones, around 80% recorded once. The chain uses TRBV5-5 and TRBJ1-1, with 8 bases matching TRBD1. The clonotype originates from a woman aged 45-65 years with acute or convalescent COVID-19. Sequencing input: peripheral blood. CDR3 sequence reads: CASSFIATGDMNTEAFF. The CDR3 DNA is TGTGCCAGCAGCTTTATAGCGACAGGGGACATGAACACTGAAGCTTTCTTT.